This TCR beta chain was retrieved from a study of Ad26.COV2.S vaccination and SARS-CoV-2 variants listed by TCRdb under 2021. In terms of the full investigation: Vaccine-arm donors were drawn from COV1001, a multicentre, randomized, double-blind, placebo-controlled phase I-IIa trial of Ad26.COV2.S in healthy adults. Dosing of Ad26.COV2.S was intramuscular, at either 5x10^10 or 1x10^11 viral particles, delivered as one shot or as two shots spaced 56 days apart. TCRbeta repertoire sequencing was used to assess the specificity and breadth of SARS-CoV-2-reactive T cell receptors after Ad26.COV2.S vaccination. The TCR-sequenced set comprised around 30 samples: around 20 Ad26.COV2.S vaccine recipients, 5 placebo recipients and 8 SARS-CoV-2 convalescent individuals. Trial participants were randomized into five groups of five, in which low-dose or high-dose Ad26.COV2.S was given once or twice, or placebo was given on both occasions. Throughout the experiments and outcome assessment, investigators stayed blinded to trial group allocation. Overall study outcomes, separate from this receptor: Substantial breadth of spike-specific CD8+ and CD4+ T cell responses was reported after vaccination. The study was not powered for comparison of responses between vaccine doses or regimens. Compared with placebo recipients, Ad26.COV2.S recipients showed higher spike-specific TCR breadth (P = 0.0014). Comparable non-spike TCR breadth was observed between vaccine and placebo recipients, consistent with only spike being contained in the vaccine. The authors noted that the TCR breadth and depth analyses may have underestimated total T cell responses.

The immunoSEQ Assay was used to sequence TCRbeta CDR3 regions. After extraction, genomic DNA underwent amplification by bias-controlled multiplex PCR, followed by high-throughput sequencing. Turning to the authors' computational methods: To quantify the absolute abundance of every unique TCRbeta CDR3 region, sequences were collapsed and filtered. Usable DNA was measured by amplifying reference genes present in all nucleated cells, and TCRbeta template counts were normalized to that usable DNA to estimate T cell fraction. Repertoire TCRs were annotated as SARS-CoV-2-specific by exact matching of V gene, CDR3 amino acid sequence and J gene to a known reactive TCR set. MIRA supplied the reference SARS-CoV-2 TCR set, which was filtered for enrichment in COVID-19-positive ImmuneCODE repertoires so that public or cross-reactive TCRs were removed. Using the MIRA antigens, annotated TCRs were further analysed by specific ORF or by position within an ORF. Depth was the summed frequency of annotated unique rearrangements, while breadth was defined as annotated unique rearrangements over total unique productive rearrangements. Two-sided Wilcoxon rank-sum tests were applied when comparing TCR breadth between groups. This immuneACCESS table, as held by TCRdb, lists in-frame sequences with V and J called but not all clones. Of the missing ones, under half trace to an unresolved V gene in checked studies; the others have no known cause. The D gene and trimming were derived from the DNA, and the V and J assignments and clone size from that table. This sample is represented by some 320,000 clones; around four fifths of them were singletons. 2% to 2.5% of the sample comes from the top ten.

V trim: 3 bases; J trim: 7 bases; unmatched bases: 8. Looking up the germline V gene (reference sequence) yields CDR1 SGHNT and CDR2 YYREEE. The CDR3 spans 15 residues, from the cysteine through the phenylalanine. The only DNA kept is the CDR3, 45 bases in frame from the first base. Taken with the paper, the label for treatment or condition translates to: around 19 received Ad26.COV2.S at low or high dose, single or two shots; about 5 received placebo; per-sample allocation not given. For vaccine and placebo recipients, the sequenced repertoires came from samples collected on day 63 after the first injection. Cohort 1b enrolled around 24 adults aged 18-55 years at a single site in Boston, USA, between 29 July and 7 August 2020. Ad26.COV2.S was a replication-incompetent adenovirus type 26 vector expressing a prefusion-stabilized SARS-CoV-2 spike protein from the original Wuhan strain. This clone was recorded many times. Its antigen target is currently unknown. No base quality information exists; no much larger clone differs at one position.

The starting material was peripheral blood, obtained in a trial of Ad26.COV2.S vaccine versus placebo. Recombination connected TRBV5-4 to TRBJ1-4; TRBD1 lines up with 8 middle nucleotides. This receptor was taken from a person aged 18-65 years who received the Ad26.COV2.S COVID-19 vaccine or a placebo. The DNA sequence follows: TGTGCCAGCAGCTCTAGGACAGGGAGTAGTGAAAAACTGTTTTTT. The resulting protein is CASSSRTGSSEKLFF. With the portions outside the CDR3 filled from the reference TRBV5-4 and TRBJ1-4 genes, the complete variable region becomes ETGVTQSPTHLIKTRGQQVTLRCSSQSGHNTVSWYQQALGQGPQFIFQYYREEENGRGNFPPRFSGLQFPNYSSELNVNALELDDSALYLCASSSRTGSSEKLFFGSGTQLSVL.